The 32 T cell receptor beta chains given below trace back to one sample, sequenced in a study of beta chain features in type 1 diabetes. Findings of the study overall: TCRB CDR3 length was moderately but significantly reduced in all four CD4+ subsets of Type 1 diabetes patients.

The study reverse transcribed the entire isolated RNA, so it sequenced expressed TCRB transcripts. Profiling relied on immunoSEQ multiplex PCR, and the TCRdb table lists in-frame clones only, not all of them. The sample includes approximately 170,000 clones, around 7.9% of them seen just once. These receptors have no identified antigens. The sequenced material came from central memory CD4+ T cells from blood. The receptors were sampled from a young man with type 1 diabetes.

This clone showed up just a few times. This rearrangement joins TRBV5-1 to TRBJ2-6, with 7 bases matching TRBD2. CDR1 is SGHRS, CDR2 YFSETQ, per germline. Trimming cost V 1 base and J 4 bases; bases outside gene matches: 5. The CDR3 is 16 amino acids. The DNA for the CDR3 is TGCGCCAGCAGCTTGATTCGGGAGGCCGGGGCCAACGTCCTGACTTTC. This codes for CASSLIREAGANVLTF. Complete variable domain (other parts from reference TRBV5-1 and TRBJ2-6): KAGVTQTPRYLIKTRGQQVTLSCSPISGHRSVSWYQQTPGQGLQFLFEYFSETQRNKGNFPGRFSGRQFSNSRSEMNVSTLELGDSALYLCASSLIREAGANVLTFGAGSRLTVL.

This clone was seen at least ten times. The V gene is TRBV29-1, the J gene TRBJ2-7; tentative D call: TRBD2 (6 bases). There are 12 residues in the CDR3. With 1 base removed from V and 5 bases from J, the gap between germline ends came to 9 bases. Germline-derived CDR1 and CDR2 are SQVTM and ANQGSEA. CDR3 bases: TGCAGCGTTGAAGGCTCGGGGGACGAGCAGTACTTC. Amino acids: CSVEGSGDEQYF.

The chain employs TRBV19 and TRBJ2-5; 7 bases fit TRBD1. V trimming: 3 bases; J trimming: 5 bases; junction bases outside the gene matches: 9. The CDR3 has 15 amino acids. Looked up from germline, CDR1 is LNHDA and CDR2 is SQIVND (reference sequence). The CDR3 bases are TGTGCCAGTAGTATTGAAGGGGGCGATGGGGAGACCCAGTACTTC. Translated, it gives CASSIEGGDGETQYF.

This chain links TRBV11-2 with TRBJ2-5, with 7 nucleotides matching TRBD1. This CDR3 has 13 amino acids. CDR1 and CDR2 (germline): SGHAT, FQNNGV. V was clipped by 6 bases and J by 4 bases; unmatched bases: 5. CDR3 nucleotides: TGTGCCAGCAGAGTACAGGGGCGAGAGACCCAGTACTTC. Translation gives CASRVQGRETQYF.

This chain links TRBV29-1 with TRBJ1-2; D call uncertain. The CDR3 length is 13 residues. The V gene's germline CDR1 is SQVTM and CDR2 ANQGSEA. V shed 8 bases and J shed 5 bases, with 18 bases lying between them. CDR3 in DNA: TGCAGCCACACCGGAGGGAGTGATTATGGCTACACCTTC. Translated, it gives CSHTGGSDYGYTF.

This clone was seen only a few times. V is TRBV5-4 and J is TRBJ2-1; no firm D call. Germline assignment: CDR1 SGHNT and CDR2 YYREEE (reference sequence). The CDR3 sequence is 11 residues long. The V end lost 6 bases, the J end lost 7 bases, and 8 bases lay between the germline ends. The CDR3 protein is CASTGRNEQFF. DNA of the CDR3: TGTGCCAGCACAGGCCGGAATGAGCAGTTCTTC.

The CDR3 here is CASSLTMTGTDTQYF. The CDR3 DNA reads as TGTGCCAGCAGCTTAACGATGACGGGGACAGATACGCAGTATTTT. The V call is TRBV7-9, the J call TRBJ2-3; a possible D gene is TRBD2 (5 bases). Trimming left V 2 bases short and J 3 bases short, with 12 bases between. Germline loops: CDR1 SEHNR, CDR2 FQNEAQ (reference sequence). The CDR3 covers 15 residues.

This clone was found a few times. The chain carries TRBV4-2 and TRBJ2-2; TRBD2 might be the D (6 bases). Per the germline V gene, CDR1 is LGHNA and CDR2 is YNFKEQ. There are 16 residues in the CDR3. V was trimmed by 0 bases and J by 3 bases, leaving 11 bases between them. The CDR3: CASSQDYGRDTGELFF. The DNA for the CDR3 is TGTGCCAGCAGCCAAGATTACGGGAGAGACACCGGGGAGCTGTTTTTT.

This clone was observed a few times. This chain links TRBV5-6 with TRBJ2-5; 7 bases match TRBD1. From germline, CDR1 is SGHDT and CDR2 YYEEEE. This CDR3 is 13 amino acids long. The junction had 8 bases not matched to a gene; V was cut back by 8 bases and J by 4 bases. CDR3 sequence reads: CASSRGNGETQYF. In nucleotides, the CDR3 is TGTGCCAGTTCCAGGGGGAATGGAGAGACCCAGTACTTC.

The chain has TRBV7-9 and TRBJ2-7; 7 bases fit TRBD2. The length of the CDR3 is 13 residues. V lost 5 bases to trimming and J lost 5 bases; unmatched junction nucleotides: 6. Germline V gene sequence: CDR1 SEHNR, CDR2 FQNEAQ (reference sequence). The CDR3 region is CASSGGGGHEQYF. CDR3 sequence (DNA): TGTGCCAGCAGCGGGGGGGGAGGGCACGAGCAGTACTTC.

V gene TRBV9 combines with J gene TRBJ2-3, with 7 bases that match TRBD1. Trimming at V came to 0 bases and at J to 2 bases, leaving 6 bases not matched to a gene. Looked up from germline, CDR1 is SGDLS and CDR2 is YYNGEE. CDR3 length: 16 residues. The CDR3 spells CASSVGTGAATDTQYF. For the CDR3, the DNA is TGTGCCAGCAGCGTAGGTACAGGGGCCGCCACAGATACGCAGTATTTT.

The table lists this clone with a few counts. The V call is TRBV5-5, the J call TRBJ2-3; TRBD1 matches at 7 bases. Losses at the gene ends were 3 bases for V and 5 bases for J; bases not matched to a gene: 6. Per the germline V gene, CDR1 is SGHKS and CDR2 is YYEKEE (reference sequence). This CDR3 is 14 amino acids long. The CDR3, as DNA: TGTGCCAGCAGCTGGGGACAGAAGAGAGATACGCAGTATTTT. This translates into CASSWGQKRDTQYF.

This clone occurred a few times. The chain employs TRBV7-9 and TRBJ1-6; no definite D call. Germline V CDR1 and CDR2: SEHNR, FQNEAQ (reference sequence). V was pared by 3 bases and J by 3 bases, with 9 bases between. This CDR3 is 15 amino acids long. As DNA, the CDR3 is TGTGCCAGCAGCTTGTCGGGTAGCTATAATTCACCCCTCCACTTT. Translated: CASSLSGSYNSPLHF.

This chain uses TRBV4-1 with TRBJ1-5, with D unresolved. The V gene lost 0 bases and the J gene lost 5 bases, with 8 bases spanning the gap. In germline, CDR1 is MGHRA, CDR2 YSYEKL. This CDR3 is 14 amino acids long. CDR3 in amino acids: CASSQEEVDQPQHF. The CDR3 region has the DNA TGCGCCAGCAGCCAAGAGGAGGTGGATCAGCCCCAGCATTTT.

The sample holds a few counts of this clone. The rearrangement joins TRBV4-3 to TRBJ1-2; D gene uncertain. V lost 0 bases, J lost 4 bases, and 9 bases lay in between. The germline V gene encodes CDR1 LGHNA and CDR2 YSLEER. CDR3 length equals 14 residues. CDR3 protein: CASSQDGRTYGYTF. The CDR3 bases are TGCGCCAGCAGCCAAGATGGGCGAACCTATGGCTACACCTTC.

DNA for the CDR3: TGTGCCAGCAGATATAGCGGGAGGTCGGGTAATGAGCAGTTCTTC. As protein: CASRYSGRSGNEQFF. V is TRBV14 and J is TRBJ2-1; 10 positions agree with TRBD2. The length of the CDR3 is 15 residues. From germline, CDR1 is SGHDN and CDR2 FVKESK. V shed 6 bases and J 7 bases; nucleotides not matched to a gene: 9.

In its sample, this clone was seen a few times. This sequence joins TRBV5-1 and TRBJ2-3, with a possible D match to TRBD2 (5 bases). Per germline, CDR1 SGHRS and CDR2 YFSETQ. The germline V and J ends were trimmed by 7 bases and 0 bases, with 9 bases remaining between them. The CDR3 sequence is 13 residues long. In nucleotides, the CDR3 is TGCGCCAGCGCGGGTATCAGCACAGATACGCAGTATTTT. As protein: CASAGISTDTQYF.

The sample holds many counts of this clone. The chain is built from TRBV11-2 and TRBJ2-1; 13 bases agree with TRBD2. Germline V gene data show CDR1 as SGHAT and CDR2 as FQNNGV. The CDR3 runs to 15 residues. The junction had 7 bases not matched to a gene; V was cut back by 5 bases and J by 9 bases. The CDR3 loop is CASSPTSGGAGEQFF. Written as DNA, the CDR3 is TGTGCCAGCAGCCCAACTAGCGGGGGGGCCGGTGAGCAGTTCTTC.

This clone was detected a few times. The CDR3 DNA reads as TGCAGCGTATCGACAGACCCAAGGGGCTATGGCTACACCTTC. Residues: CSVSTDPRGYGYTF. The gene calls are TRBV29-1 and TRBJ1-2, with D maybe TRBD1 (5 bases). The CDR3 has 14 residues. The V and J ends lost 6 bases and 4 bases respectively, with 18 bases between them. CDR1 is SQVTM, CDR2 ANQGSEA, per germline.

A few counts support this clone. The genes are TRBV7-2 and TRBJ2-7, with 11 nucleotides matching TRBD2. The CDR3 totals 15 residues. Trimming at V came to 5 bases and at J to 3 bases, leaving 6 bases not matched to a gene. Germline CDR1 is SGHTA and CDR2 is FQGNSA. Here the CDR3 reads CASSETSGIYYEQYF. The DNA of the CDR3 is TGTGCCAGCAGCGAGACTAGCGGGATTTACTACGAGCAGTACTTC.

This clone turned up a few times. J is TRBJ2-3 and V is TRBV29-1, with TRBD1 matching over 7 bases. The CDR3 has 13 amino acids. V was clipped by 6 bases and J by 4 bases; unmatched bases: 7. Germline V lookup: CDR1 SQVTM, CDR2 ANQGSEA. CDR3 DNA sequence: TGCAGCGTCAGCCATACAGGGGCAGATACGCAGTATTTT. Translated, it gives CSVSHTGADTQYF.

This chain joins TRBV6-5 and TRBJ2-7; no definite D call. Germline assignment: CDR1 MNHEY and CDR2 SVGAGI. This CDR3 region has 16 residues. Trimming removed 0 bases from V and 0 bases from J, with 12 bases in between. The CDR3 DNA follows: TGTGCCAGCAGTTACTCGGGCCAGACGAGCTCCTACGAGCAGTACTTC. Encoded protein: CASSYSGQTSSYEQYF.

There are a few counts of this clone. The chain combines TRBV7-2 with TRBJ2-2; 8 bases are a match to TRBD1. Germline assignment: CDR1 SGHTA and CDR2 FQGNSA. The trim removed 6 bases at V and 5 bases at J, leaving 8 bases unmatched. The CDR3 runs to 15 residues. In DNA, the CDR3 is TGTGCCAGCAGTAAGGACAGGGTTGTAACCGGGGAGCTGTTTTTT. As protein: CASSKDRVVTGELFF. The whole variable domain, remainder taken from reference TRBV7-2 and TRBJ2-2, is GAGVSQSPSNKVTEKGKDVELRCDPISGHTALYWYRQSLGQGLEFLIYFQGNSAPDKSGLPSDRFSAERTGGSVSTLTIQRTQQEDSAVYLCASSKDRVVTGELFFGEGSRLTVL.

This clone came up a few times. The chain combines TRBV30 with TRBJ2-5; 15 bases align to TRBD2. Germline trimming cut 8 bases from V and 0 bases from J; bases unmatched to any gene: 1. CDR3 length equals 14 residues. CDR1 is GTSNPN and CDR2 is SVGIG in the germline V gene (reference sequence). CDR3 loop: CAGTSGGYQETQYF. In DNA, the CDR3 is TGTGCCGGGACTAGCGGGGGGTACCAAGAGACCCAGTACTTC.

This clone was seen only a few times. The DNA of the CDR3 is TGTGCCAGCAGCATGGACAGGGCCAGTGAAGCTTTCTTT. As protein: CASSMDRASEAFF. This sequence joins TRBV7-2 and TRBJ1-1; 8 bases fit TRBD1. This CDR3 spans 13 amino acids. Per the germline V gene, CDR1 is SGHTA and CDR2 is FQGNSA. The J segment lost 7 bases and the V segment lost 5 bases, leaving 6 bases of the junction unmatched.

This clone was detected only a few times. The V and J genes are TRBV7-8 and TRBJ2-6; no firm D call. This CDR3 has 16 residues. V lost 7 bases, J lost 0 bases, and 13 bases lay in between. The germline CDR1 and CDR2 sequences are SGHVS and FQNEAQ. The CDR3 spells CASTQLHRSGANVLTF. Written as DNA, the CDR3 is TGTGCCAGCACCCAATTACACCGCTCTGGGGCCAACGTCCTGACTTTC.

The V gene is TRBV7-9, the J gene TRBJ2-2, with D possibly being TRBD2 (5 bases). The CDR3 runs 15 residues. V was shortened by 5 bases and J by 1 base, with 11 bases between the two germline ends. The germline V gene encodes CDR1 SEHNR and CDR2 FQNEAQ (reference sequence). CDR3 loop: CASSRGRVNTGELFF. CDR3 nucleotide sequence: TGTGCCAGCAGCCGGGGTCGCGTGAACACCGGGGAGCTGTTTTTT.

This clone has a handful of counts. CDR3 nucleotide sequence: TGTGCCAGTAGCAACCAGGGGAGAACTGAAGCTTTCTTT. Protein sequence: CASSNQGRTEAFF. This chain uses TRBV19 with TRBJ1-1; tentative D call: TRBD1 (6 bases). This CDR3 region has 13 residues. The germline V and J ends were trimmed by 6 bases and 5 bases, with 13 bases remaining between them. CDR1 is LNHDA and CDR2 is SQIVND in the germline V gene (reference sequence).

The chain joins TRBV28 to TRBJ1-6; D perhaps matches TRBD1 (5 bases). V lost 6 bases to trimming and J lost 0 bases, with 21 bases between them. CDR1 MDHEN and CDR2 SYDVKM come from the germline V gene. The CDR3 contains 19 residues. Here the CDR3 DNA reads TGTGCCAGCAGCTCCCTCGGCGGGGGGAGAAGCTCCTATAATTCACCCCTCCACTTT. This translates into CASSSLGGGRSSYNSPLHF.

The genes are TRBV10-3 and TRBJ1-5, with 7 bases identical to TRBD1. The V and J ends lost 4 bases and 5 bases, in that order; junction bases with no gene match: 8. The length of the CDR3 is 15 residues. The germline gives CDR1 ENHRY, CDR2 SYGVKD. The chain's CDR3 is CAISGGTEIYQPQHF. The CDR3 nucleotides read TGTGCCATCAGTGGTGGGACAGAAATTTATCAGCCCCAGCATTTT.

This clone was seen a few times. V is TRBV9 and J is TRBJ1-1; 7 nucleotides match TRBD1. This CDR3 has 14 residues. CDR1 and CDR2 from the germline V gene are SGDLS and YYNGEE. V was clipped by 3 bases and J by 6 bases; unmatched bases: 8. The CDR3 reads CASSASLTGAEAFF. The CDR3 DNA reads TGTGCCAGCAGCGCAAGCCTCACAGGGGCTGAAGCTTTCTTT. Full variable domain (missing parts from reference TRBV9 and TRBJ1-1): DSGVTQTPKHLITATGQRVTLRCSPRSGDLSVYWYQQSLDQGLQFLIQYYNGEERAKGNILERFSAQQFPDLHSELNLSSLELGDSALYFCASSASLTGAEAFFGQGTRLTVV.

The V and J genes are TRBV28 and TRBJ2-7; 8 bases line up with TRBD2. Germline V gene sequence: CDR1 MDHEN, CDR2 SYDVKM. V was pared by 7 bases and J by 6 bases, with 8 bases of the junction left unmatched. This CDR3 comprises 13 residues. CDR3 coding DNA: TGTGCCAGCATGGAACGGGGGGGAATCGAGCAGTACTTC. The encoded protein is CASMERGGIEQYF.